The 14 T cell receptor beta chains below come from one sample, sequenced in a study of beta chain features in type 1 diabetes. Sequencing targeted expressed TCRB transcripts, as all isolated RNA had been reverse transcribed. Measured with immunoSEQ multiplex PCR; TCRdb has only the in-frame clones, and not every one. Among hundreds of thousands of clones listed, about 14% were seen once. These receptors' targets are unknown. Study findings and constraints: Researchers report that Type 1 diabetes patients had moderately but significantly shorter TCRB CDR3s across all four CD4+ subsets.

The specimen was naive CD4+ T cells from blood. The receptors here all came from a man aged 18 to 30 with type 1 diabetes.

The genes are TRBV19 and TRBJ2-1, with 13 bases that match TRBD2. V shed 3 bases and J 4 bases; nucleotides not matched to a gene: 6. The CDR3 sequence is 17 residues long. CDR1 is LNHDA, CDR2 SQIVND, per germline (reference sequence). In DNA, the CDR3 is TGTGCCAGTAGTATTCGACTAGCGGGAGGACTTTACAATGAGCAGTTCTTC. The encoded protein is CASSIRLAGGLYNEQFF.

This clone has only a few counts. V and J are TRBV9 and TRBJ1-1; D not certain. V shed 3 bases and J shed 0 bases, with 6 bases lying between them. CDR1 SGDLS and CDR2 YYNGEE come from the germline V gene. CDR3 length: 13 residues. CDR3 in amino acids: CASSETVNTEAFF. The CDR3 nucleotides are TGTGCCAGCAGCGAAACAGTGAACACTGAAGCTTTCTTT.

This chain links TRBV29-1 with TRBJ1-1, with D unclear. Germline V lookup: CDR1 SQVTM, CDR2 ANQGSEA. CDR3 length: 15 residues. The V and J ends lost 2 bases and 1 base respectively, with 14 bases between them. The CDR3 DNA reads TGCAGCGTTGAAACCCTCGGGCGGGGGAACACTGAAGCTTTCTTT. This encodes CSVETLGRGNTEAFF.

This clone was found a few times. J is TRBJ1-4 and V is TRBV27; D uncertain. This CDR3 is 17 amino acids long. Trimming took 3 bases from V and 0 from J, leaving 14 bases between them. Germline V CDR1 and CDR2: MNHEY, SMNVEV (reference sequence). Written as DNA, the CDR3 is TGTGCCAGCAGTTTCAAGGGAGGGCTGACAACTAATGAAAAACTGTTTTTT. Translated: CASSFKGGLTTNEKLFF.

The chain employs TRBV29-1 and TRBJ2-1, with 7 bases lining up with TRBD2. V trimming: 7 bases; J trimming: 6 bases; junction bases outside the gene matches: 12. Germline V gene sequence: CDR1 SQVTM, CDR2 ANQGSEA. The CDR3 loop spans 14 amino acids. The DNA for the CDR3 is TGCAGCGGCGGTGGGGCGGGAGTTATCAATGAGCAGTTCTTC. Protein product: CSGGGAGVINEQFF.

The table lists this clone with a few counts. V is TRBV18 and J is TRBJ2-7; 8 bases align to TRBD2. This CDR3 is 17 amino acids long. With 0 bases clipped from V and 3 bases from J, the junction kept 10 bases outside the gene matches. Germline values: CDR1 KGHSH, CDR2 LQKENI. The CDR3 loop is CASSPPSPAGVGYEQYF. CDR3 in DNA: TGTGCCAGCTCACCACCGAGTCCAGCGGGAGTGGGCTACGAGCAGTACTTC.

This clone was seen a handful of times. This sequence joins TRBV30 and TRBJ1-5; D unresolved. The CDR3 is 15 residues long. Germline-derived CDR1 and CDR2 are GTSNPN and SVGIG (reference sequence). CDR3 in DNA: TGTGCTCGCGACGGACCGAGGATCGGTAATCAGCCCCAGCATTTT. Its protein product is CARDGPRIGNQPQHF.

There are a few counts of this clone. The J gene is TRBJ2-1, the V gene TRBV7-2, with 12 bases identical to TRBD2. V lost 5 bases and J lost 6; bases outside the gene matches: 8. The length of the CDR3 is 16 residues. The germline V gene has CDR1 SGHTA and CDR2 FQGNSA. The CDR3 DNA is TGTGCCAGCAGCCCGCGACTAGCGGGGGATGTCAATGAGCAGTTCTTC. It translates to CASSPRLAGDVNEQFF.

This clone was recorded a few times. This rearrangement joins TRBV7-9 to TRBJ2-3; D remains ambiguous. The germline gives CDR1 SEHNR, CDR2 FQNEAQ (reference sequence). The V end was cut by 5 bases, the J end by 5 bases, with 11 bases between. The CDR3 length is 13 residues. The CDR3 protein is CASSISPQDTQYF. The DNA for the CDR3 is TGTGCCAGCAGCATTAGTCCTCAAGATACGCAGTATTTT.

In this sample, this clone turned up a few times. The chain uses TRBV4-2 and TRBJ2-7, with D possibly matching TRBD1 (6 bases). The V end lost 1 base, the J end lost 2 bases, and 15 bases lay between the germline ends. The CDR3 extends over 16 amino acids. Per the germline V gene, CDR1 is LGHNA and CDR2 is YNFKEQ. The CDR3 DNA follows: TGTGCCAGCAGCCAAGTTAATCAGGGGACCACCTACGAGCAGTACTTC. It codes for CASSQVNQGTTYEQYF.

The chain couples TRBV18 to TRBJ1-5; no reliable D call. V gave up 1 base and J gave up 4 bases, with 8 bases separating them. Germline V gives CDR1 KGHSH, CDR2 LQKENI. The CDR3 loop spans 14 amino acids. CDR3 in DNA: TGTGCCAGCTCACCACTGTCGGGGAATCAGCCCCAGCATTTT. Amino acid sequence: CASSPLSGNQPQHF.

This chain links TRBV11-3 with TRBJ1-3; D not certain. This CDR3 is 13 amino acids long. Germline V lookup: CDR1 SGHNT, CDR2 YENEEA. The V end was cut by 4 bases, the J end by 5 bases, with 9 bases between. In nucleotides, the CDR3 is TGTGCCAGCAGCTCGTCGACCCGAAACACCATATATTTT. It translates to CASSSSTRNTIYF.

CDR3 DNA: TGTGCCAGCAGCTTATTCGGGGCCGCTAATGAAAAACTGTTTTTT. Amino acid sequence: CASSLFGAANEKLFF. The chain employs TRBV7-9 and TRBJ1-4; D is possibly TRBD1 (5 bases). Germline lookup yields CDR1 SEHNR and CDR2 FQNEAQ (reference sequence). The CDR3 consists of 15 residues. The V and J ends lost 2 bases and 3 bases respectively, with 10 bases between them. Variable domain in full (rest from reference TRBV7-9 and TRBJ1-4): DTGVSQNPRHKITKRGQNVTFRCDPISEHNRLYWYRQTLGQGPEFLTYFQNEAQLEKSRLLSDRFSAERPKGSFSTLEIQRTEQGDSAMYLCASSLFGAANEKLFFGSGTQLSVL.

In regard to this clone: The same CDR3 is also encoded by other DNA sequences in this sample. The chain is built from TRBV29-1 and TRBJ1-4; D possibly corresponds to TRBD1 (5 bases). Germline loops: CDR1 SQVTM, CDR2 ANQGSEA. Trimming shortened V by 5 bases and J by 2 bases, and 9 bases separated the two germline ends. This CDR3 is 13 amino acids long. In nucleotides, the CDR3 is TGCAGCGTTCTTAGGGGCACTAATGAAAAACTGTTTTTT. It codes for CSVLRGTNEKLFF.